One sample yielded the 6 T cell receptor beta chains listed below, sequenced in a study of T cells after posttransplantation cyclophosphamide. A marrow graft followed busulfan-fludarabine conditioning, with cyclophosphamide on days +3 and +4. Sequencing was performed with immunoSEQ multiplex PCR; in TCRdb, only in-frame clones are kept and a portion is missing. The sample lists tens of thousands of clones; approximately 78% were seen once. Material: CD4+ T cells sorted from blood, obtained 1,800 to 2,000 days after a stem cell transplant with posttransplant cyclophosphamide. Source of these receptors: a female patient in her 40s who received an allogeneic stem cell transplant from a related donor, was CMV-positive, and had no GVHD. Some T cells may be transferred from the graft donor.

V is TRBV4-2 and J is TRBJ2-7, with D possibly being TRBD2 (5 bases). V gave up 5 bases and J gave up 2 bases, with 16 bases separating them. The germline V gene encodes CDR1 LGHNA and CDR2 YNFKEQ. This CDR3 region has 15 residues. The CDR3 DNA reads TGTGCCAGCAGCGAACGAATAGAGGGAACCTACGAGCAGTACTTC. It yields the protein CASSERIEGTYEQYF.

This clone was counted once. The chain has TRBV5-6 and TRBJ2-7, with 11 bases identical to TRBD1. Germline CDR1 SGHDT, CDR2 YYEEEE. The CDR3 totals 14 residues. Trimming cost V 4 bases and J 2 bases; bases outside gene matches: 2. CDR3 amino acids: CASSRGQGAYEQYF. CDR3 coding DNA: TGTGCCAGCAGCCGGGGACAGGGGGCCTACGAGCAGTACTTC.

This clone has just one count. The chain joins TRBV2 to TRBJ2-1; 7 positions agree with TRBD2. The CDR3 covers 13 residues. CDR1 is SNHLY and CDR2 is FYNNEI in the germline V gene. The J segment lost 9 bases and the V segment lost 5 bases, leaving 7 bases of the junction unmatched. CDR3 nucleotides: TGTGCCAGCAGTCGGCGGTCTAGCGGTGAGCAGTTCTTC. This translates into CASSRRSSGEQFF.

The CDR3 loop reads CASSFAETQYF. In nucleotides, the CDR3 is TGTGCCAGCAGCTTTGCCGAGACGCAGTATTTT. The rearrangement uses TRBV7-2 and TRBJ2-3, with D unclear. Germline V CDR1 and CDR2: SGHTA, FQGNSA. The ends were cut back, 3 bases at V and 9 bases at J, with 7 bases in the middle. This CDR3 contains 11 residues.

This CDR3 is CASGLTGGNSPLHF. CDR3 nucleotide sequence: TGTGCCAGCGGACTAACAGGGGGAAATTCACCCCTCCACTTT. This chain joins TRBV5-6 and TRBJ1-6; 8 bases match TRBD1. V shed 7 bases, J shed 7 bases, and the junction held 7 bases outside the gene matches. The CDR3 totals 14 residues. Germline CDR1 SGHDT, CDR2 YYEEEE.

The chain carries TRBV19 and TRBJ1-2, with 11 bases fitting TRBD1. Germline CDR1 LNHDA, CDR2 SQIVND (reference sequence). Trimming at V came to 5 bases and at J to 8 bases, leaving 7 bases not matched to a gene. This CDR3 comprises 14 residues. CDR3 in amino acids: CASSPPGQGEGYTF. CDR3 DNA: TGTGCCAGTAGTCCCCCGGGACAGGGGGAAGGCTACACCTTC. Complete variable domain (other parts from reference TRBV19 and TRBJ1-2): DGGITQSPKYLFRKEGQNVTLSCEQNLNHDAMYWYRQDPGQGLRLIYYSQIVNDFQKGDIAEGYSVSREKKESFPLTVTSAQKNPTAFYLCASSPPGQGEGYTFGSGTRLTVV.